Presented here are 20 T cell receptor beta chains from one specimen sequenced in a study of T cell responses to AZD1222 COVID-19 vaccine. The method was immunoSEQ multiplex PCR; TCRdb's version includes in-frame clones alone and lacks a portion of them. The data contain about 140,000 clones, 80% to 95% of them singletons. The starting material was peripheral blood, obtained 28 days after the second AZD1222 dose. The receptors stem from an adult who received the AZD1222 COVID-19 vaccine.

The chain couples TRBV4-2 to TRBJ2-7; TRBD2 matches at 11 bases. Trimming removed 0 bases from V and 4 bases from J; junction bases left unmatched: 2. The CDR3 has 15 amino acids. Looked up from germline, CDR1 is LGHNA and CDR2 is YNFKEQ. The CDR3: CASSQDRLAGYEQYF. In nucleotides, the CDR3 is TGTGCCAGCAGCCAAGATAGACTAGCGGGGTACGAGCAGTACTTC.

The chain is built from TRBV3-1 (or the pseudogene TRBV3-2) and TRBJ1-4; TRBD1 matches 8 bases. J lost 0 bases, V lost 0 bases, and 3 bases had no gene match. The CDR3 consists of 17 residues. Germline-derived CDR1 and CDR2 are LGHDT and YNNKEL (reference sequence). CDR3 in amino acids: CASSQDLTGATNEKLFF. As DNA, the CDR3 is TGTGCCAGCAGCCAAGATTTGACAGGGGCAACTAATGAAAAACTGTTTTTT.

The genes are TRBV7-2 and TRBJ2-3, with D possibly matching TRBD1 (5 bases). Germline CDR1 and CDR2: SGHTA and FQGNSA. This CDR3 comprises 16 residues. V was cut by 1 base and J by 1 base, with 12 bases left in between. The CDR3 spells CASSLDRGQGTDTQYF. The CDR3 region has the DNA TGTGCCAGCAGCTTAGATAGGGGTCAGGGCACAGATACGCAGTATTTT.

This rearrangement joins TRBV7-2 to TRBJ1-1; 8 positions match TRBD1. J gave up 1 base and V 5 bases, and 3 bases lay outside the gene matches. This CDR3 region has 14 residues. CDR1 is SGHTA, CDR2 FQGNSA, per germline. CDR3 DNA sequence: TGTGCCAGCAGCCACGGGACAGGGAACACTGAAGCTTTCTTT. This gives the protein CASSHGTGNTEAFF.

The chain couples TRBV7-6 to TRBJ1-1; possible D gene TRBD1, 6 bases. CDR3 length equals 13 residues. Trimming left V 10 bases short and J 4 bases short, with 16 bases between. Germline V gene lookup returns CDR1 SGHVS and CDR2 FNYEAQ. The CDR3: CATNNGGGTEAFF. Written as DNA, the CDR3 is TGTGCCACCAACAATGGAGGGGGCACTGAAGCTTTCTTT.

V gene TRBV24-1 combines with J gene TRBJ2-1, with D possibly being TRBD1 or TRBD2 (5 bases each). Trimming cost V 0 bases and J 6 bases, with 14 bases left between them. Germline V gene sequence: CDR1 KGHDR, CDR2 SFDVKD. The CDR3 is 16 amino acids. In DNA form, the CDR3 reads TGTGCCACCAGTGATTTGCGCACGGGGACCCTCAATGAGCAGTTCTTC. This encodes CATSDLRTGTLNEQFF.

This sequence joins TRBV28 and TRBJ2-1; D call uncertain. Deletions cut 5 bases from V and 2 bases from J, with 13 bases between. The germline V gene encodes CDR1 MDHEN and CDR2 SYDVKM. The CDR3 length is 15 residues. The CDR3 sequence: CASSPPARTYNEQFF. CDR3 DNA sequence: TGTGCCAGCAGTCCCCCGGCCAGAACCTACAATGAGCAGTTCTTC.

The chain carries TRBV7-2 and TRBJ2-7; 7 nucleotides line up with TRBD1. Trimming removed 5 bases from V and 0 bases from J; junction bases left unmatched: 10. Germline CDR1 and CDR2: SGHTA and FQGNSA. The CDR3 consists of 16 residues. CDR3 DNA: TGTGCCAGCAGCACCTCAAGGGGACAGAACTCCTACGAGCAGTACTTC. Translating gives CASSTSRGQNSYEQYF.

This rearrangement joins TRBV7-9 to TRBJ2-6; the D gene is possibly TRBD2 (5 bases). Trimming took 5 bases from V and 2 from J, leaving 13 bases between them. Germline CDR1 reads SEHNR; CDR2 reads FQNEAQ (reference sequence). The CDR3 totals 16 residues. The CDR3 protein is CASSGGSRPGANVLTF. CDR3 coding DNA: TGTGCCAGCAGCGGAGGATCTAGGCCTGGGGCCAACGTCCTGACTTTC.

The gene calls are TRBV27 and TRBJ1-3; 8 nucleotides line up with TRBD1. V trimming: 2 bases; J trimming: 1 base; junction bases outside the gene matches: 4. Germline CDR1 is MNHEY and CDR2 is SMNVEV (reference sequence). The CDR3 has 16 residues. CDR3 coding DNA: TGTGCCAGCAGTTTAACGGGACAGGCATCTGGAAACACCATATATTTT. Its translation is CASSLTGQASGNTIYF.

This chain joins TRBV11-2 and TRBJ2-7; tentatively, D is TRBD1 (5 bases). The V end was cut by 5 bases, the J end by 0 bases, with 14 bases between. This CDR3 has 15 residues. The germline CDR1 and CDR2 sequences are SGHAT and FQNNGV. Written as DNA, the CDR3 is TGTGCCAGCAGCGGAGCATGGGGCCACTCCTACGAGCAGTACTTC. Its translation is CASSGAWGHSYEQYF.

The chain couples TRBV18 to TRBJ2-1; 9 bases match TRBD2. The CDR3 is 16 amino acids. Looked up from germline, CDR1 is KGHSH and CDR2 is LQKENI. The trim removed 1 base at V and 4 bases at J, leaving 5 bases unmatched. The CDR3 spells CASSPLTSGRYNEQFF. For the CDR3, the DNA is TGTGCCAGCTCACCACTTACTAGCGGGCGGTACAATGAGCAGTTCTTC. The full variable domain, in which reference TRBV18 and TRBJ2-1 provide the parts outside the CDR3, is NAGVMQNPRHLVRRRGQEARLRCSPMKGHSHVYWYRQLPEEGLKFMVYLQKENIIDESGMPKERFSAEFPKEGPSILRIQQVVRGDSAAYFCASSPLTSGRYNEQFFGPGTRLTVL.

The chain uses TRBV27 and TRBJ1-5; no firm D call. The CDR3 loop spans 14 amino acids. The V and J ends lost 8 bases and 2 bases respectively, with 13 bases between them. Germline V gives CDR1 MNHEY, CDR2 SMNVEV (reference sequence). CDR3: CASGLIGGNQPQHF. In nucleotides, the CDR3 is TGTGCCAGCGGACTTATCGGGGGCAATCAGCCCCAGCATTTT.

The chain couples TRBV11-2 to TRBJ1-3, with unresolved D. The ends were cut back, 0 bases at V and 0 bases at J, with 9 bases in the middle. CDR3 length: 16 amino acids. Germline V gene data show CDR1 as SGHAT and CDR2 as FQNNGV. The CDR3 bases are TGTGCCAGCAGCTTAGATCTAGGTCGCTCTGGAAACACCATATATTTT. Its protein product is CASSLDLGRSGNTIYF.

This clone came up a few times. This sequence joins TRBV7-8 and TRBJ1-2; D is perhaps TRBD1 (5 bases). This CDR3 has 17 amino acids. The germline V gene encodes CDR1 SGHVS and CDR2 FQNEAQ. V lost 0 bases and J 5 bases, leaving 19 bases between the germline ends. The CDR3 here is CASSLAGQGATVYGYTF. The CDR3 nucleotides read TGTGCCAGCAGCTTAGCCGGGCAGGGAGCGACCGTATATGGCTACACCTTC.

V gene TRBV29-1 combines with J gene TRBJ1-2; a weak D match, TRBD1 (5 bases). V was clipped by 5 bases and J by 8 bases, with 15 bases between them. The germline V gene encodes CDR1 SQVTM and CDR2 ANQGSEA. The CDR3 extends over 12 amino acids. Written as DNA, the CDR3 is TGCAGCGTTCCCGGGCGGGGCGGGGGCTACACCTTC. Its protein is CSVPGRGGGYTF.

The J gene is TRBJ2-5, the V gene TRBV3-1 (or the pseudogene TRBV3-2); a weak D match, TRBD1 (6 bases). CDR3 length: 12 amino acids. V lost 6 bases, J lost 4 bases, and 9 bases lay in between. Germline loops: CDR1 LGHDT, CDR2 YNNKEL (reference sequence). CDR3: CASSVRGETQYF. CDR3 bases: TGTGCCAGCAGTGTCAGGGGAGAGACCCAGTACTTC.

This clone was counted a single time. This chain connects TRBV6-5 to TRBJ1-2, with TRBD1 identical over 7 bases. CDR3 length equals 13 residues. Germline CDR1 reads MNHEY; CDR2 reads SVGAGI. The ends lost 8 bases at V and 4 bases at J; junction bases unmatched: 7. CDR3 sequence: CASVETGPYGYTF. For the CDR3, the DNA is TGTGCCAGCGTAGAGACAGGGCCCTATGGCTACACCTTC.

The CDR3 bases are TGTGCCATCGGACCGCGCCAGTACGAGCAGTACTTC. It yields the protein CAIGPRQYEQYF. V gene TRBV10-3 combines with J gene TRBJ2-7; D is undetermined. Germline V gene data show CDR1 as ENHRY and CDR2 as SYGVKD. The CDR3 runs to 12 residues. V was shortened by 8 bases and J by 4 bases, with 12 bases between the two germline ends.

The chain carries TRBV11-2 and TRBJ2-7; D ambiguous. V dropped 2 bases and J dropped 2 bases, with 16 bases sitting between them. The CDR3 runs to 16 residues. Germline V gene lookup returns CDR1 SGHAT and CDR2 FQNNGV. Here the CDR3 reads CASSLQIRAHPYEQYF. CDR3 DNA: TGTGCCAGCAGCTTACAGATTAGGGCCCATCCCTACGAGCAGTACTTC.